The present TCR beta chain was sequenced within a study of T cells after yellow fever vaccination. TCRdb used MiXCR to reprocess the 5' RACE reads, holding one entry per CDR3 protein. This table has some 390,000 distinct CDR3 sequences, about 17% appearing once. Findings and caveats of the study: Abundant bulk-derived clonotypes could contaminate FACS-sorted repertoires. A limited proportion of clonotypes was detected within both the CD4 and CD8 compartments.

In regard to this clonotype: Its antigen is unknown.

V lost 4 bases to trimming and J lost 6 bases, with 9 bases between them. Germline CDR1 reads KGHSY; CDR2 reads FQNENV. The CDR3 has 12 amino acids. The specimen was PBMCs, collected before the yellow fever booster vaccination. This rearrangement joins TRBV16 to TRBJ1-2; D remains unclear. The clonotype originates from a man younger than 30 who received the YFV17D yellow fever vaccine. CDR3 residues: CASSRNTDGYTF. Here the CDR3 DNA reads TGTGCCAGCAGCCGGAACACCGATGGCTACACCTTC. Supplemented by reference TRBV16 and TRBJ1-2, the full variable domain reads GEEVAQTPKHLVRGEGQKAKLYCAPIKGHSYVFWYQQVLKNEFKFLISFQNENVFDETGMPKERFSAKCLPNSPCSLEIQATKLEDSAVYFCASSRNTDGYTFGSGTRLTVV.